In this sample, the clone carrying this T cell receptor (beta chain) turned up a few times. Its antigen is undetermined. This entry belongs to a study of type 1 and type 2 diabetes patients. The CDR3 covers 17 residues. Germline-derived CDR1 and CDR2 are SGHTA and FQGTGA. V shed 1 base, J shed 1 base, and the junction held 7 bases outside the gene matches. The PCR template was genomic DNA. Multiplex PCR with 30 forward and 13 reverse primers amplified the TCR beta CDR3. MiXCR was run by TCRdb on the multiplex PCR reads, yielding one entry per CDR3 protein. The table shows about 250,000 distinct CDR3 sequences, with 47% occurring only once. Findings of the study overall: Some T1D-only expanded clones might appear in more T2D or control samples. Groups were not age- or gender-matched, which may bias interpretation. In CD4+ and CD8+ T cells, type 2 diabetes diversity exceeded type 1.

This chain joins TRBV7-3 and TRBJ2-1; TRBD2 aligns across 7 bases. This sequence was found in a man in his late teens or twenties with type 2 diabetes. Material: peripheral blood mononuclear cells (PBMCs). In nucleotides, the CDR3 is TGTGCCAGCAGCTTAAAAGCGGGGTCGGGGTCCTACAATGAGCAGTTCTTC. It yields the protein CASSLKAGSGSYNEQFF.